This TCR beta chain was obtained from a study of a mutant IDH1 vaccine in newly diagnosed glioma. Specified time point: week 35, safety follow-up. With topical imiquimod, each dose of the vaccine consisted of 300 ug of mutant IDH1 20-mer peptide. Comment on this clone: Its antigen is still unknown.

Some clones are missing from TCRdb's copy, which holds only in-frame ones; the method was immunoSEQ multiplex PCR. Here the sample spans 35,000 to 50,000 clones, around 94% being singletons. Looked up from germline, CDR1 is MNHEY and CDR2 is SMNVEV (reference sequence). This CDR3 is built from 16 residues. Trimming removed 2 bases from V and 10 bases from J, with 23 bases in between. The receptor was isolated from a man aged 45-60 years with glioma. Sequencing was performed on PBMCs, taken from a glioma patient whose treatment included an IDH1 peptide vaccine. The V gene is TRBV27, the J gene TRBJ2-5; D might be TRBD1 or TRBD2, each matching 5 bases. Here the CDR3 reads CASSLAGTAGIWDQYF. Written as DNA, the CDR3 is TGTGCCAGCAGTTTAGCCGGGACCGCCGGTATTTGGGACCAGTACTTC.